The 28 T cell receptor beta chains below come from one sample, sequenced in a study of shared T cell receptors in the human thymus. Generated by immunoSEQ multiplex PCR, the TCRdb table keeps only in-frame clones and is missing some. There are over 65,000 clones in the sample; about 95% occur only once, and roughly 0.033% lies in the top ten. The sequenced sample consisted of thymocytes. The source of these receptors is a human donor.

The chain links TRBV27 to TRBJ1-2, with 8 bases lining up with TRBD1. With V trimmed by 5 bases and J by 12 bases, 17 bases remained unmatched. This CDR3 contains 15 residues. Germline V gives CDR1 MNHEY, CDR2 SMNVEV (reference sequence). CDR3 residues: CASSPPGQGYLPNTF. CDR3 bases: TGTGCCAGCAGTCCCCCTGGACAGGGCTATCTGCCTAACACCTTC.

CDR3 protein: CASSLAISGITSSYNEQFF. CDR3 nucleotide sequence: TGTGCCAGCAGCTTGGCGATTAGCGGGATAACGAGCTCCTACAATGAGCAGTTCTTC. The chain joins TRBV5-8 to TRBJ2-1; 8 positions match TRBD2. Germline-derived CDR1 and CDR2 are SGHTS and YDEGEE. CDR3 length equals 19 residues. The J segment lost 0 bases and the V segment lost 0 bases, leaving 11 bases of the junction unmatched.

The chain employs TRBV9 and TRBJ2-1; the match to TRBD1 covers 8 bases. The CDR3 sequence is 16 residues long. CDR1 is SGDLS and CDR2 is YYNGEE in the germline V gene. V was clipped by 4 bases and J by 2 bases; unmatched bases: 8. CDR3 sequence reads: CASSTSGTGAYNEQFF. The DNA for the CDR3 is TGTGCCAGCAGCACCTCCGGGACAGGAGCCTACAATGAGCAGTTCTTC.

V gene TRBV7-4 combines with J gene TRBJ1-2; no definite D call. The V gene's germline CDR1 is SGHVT and CDR2 SQSDAQ. There are 14 residues in the CDR3. The V end lost 1 base, the J end lost 4 bases, and 10 bases lay between the germline ends. The CDR3 reads CASSLVVESYGYTF. As DNA, the CDR3 is TGTGCCAGCAGCTTAGTCGTGGAATCCTATGGCTACACCTTC.

V is TRBV28 and J is TRBJ2-7, with D perhaps given as TRBD1 or TRBD2 (5 bases each). V lost 4 bases and J lost 5, with 12 bases in between. CDR1 MDHEN and CDR2 SYDVKM come from the germline V gene. CDR3 length: 13 residues. This CDR3 reads CASSWGPRHEQYF. The CDR3, as DNA: TGTGCCAGCAGTTGGGGACCAAGACACGAGCAGTACTTC.

The rearrangement joins TRBV27 to TRBJ2-5, with D possibly being TRBD2 (5 bases). CDR3 length equals 12 residues. The V end lost 7 bases, the J end lost 5 bases, and 11 bases lay between the germline ends. CDR1 is MNHEY, CDR2 SMNVEV, per germline (reference sequence). The chain's CDR3 is CASKGKRETQYF. Here the CDR3 DNA reads TGTGCCAGCAAAGGAAAGCGGGAGACCCAGTACTTC.

The chain links TRBV5-4 to TRBJ1-1; D not resolved. The CDR3 runs to 15 residues. Trimming removed 4 bases from V and 4 bases from J, with 17 bases in between. The germline CDR1 and CDR2 sequences are SGHNT and YYREEE (reference sequence). Here the CDR3 reads CASSPRGAESTEAFF. The CDR3 DNA is TGTGCCAGCAGCCCCCGAGGCGCGGAGAGCACTGAAGCTTTCTTT.

The gene calls are TRBV7-2 and TRBJ2-3, with D possibly matching TRBD1 (5 bases). There are 13 residues in the CDR3. The V end was cut by 9 bases, the J end by 2 bases, with 12 bases between. Germline CDR1 is SGHTA and CDR2 is FQGNSA. The CDR3 DNA reads TGTGCCAGTCCAAAGGGGTCCACAGATACGCAGTATTTT. Translated, it gives CASPKGSTDTQYF. The full variable domain, in which reference TRBV7-2 and TRBJ2-3 provide the parts outside the CDR3, is GAGVSQSPSNKVTEKGKDVELRCDPISGHTALYWYRQSLGQGLEFLIYFQGNSAPDKSGLPSDRFSAERTGGSVSTLTIQRTQQEDSAVYLCASPKGSTDTQYFGPGTRLTVL.

The V gene is TRBV7-2, the J gene TRBJ2-7; 9 bases fit TRBD2. Germline values: CDR1 SGHTA, CDR2 FQGNSA. This CDR3 is 15 amino acids long. The J segment lost 2 bases and the V segment lost 5 bases, leaving 7 bases of the junction unmatched. Here the CDR3 DNA reads TGTGCCAGCAGCCTTAGCGGGGGCCCCCCCTACGAGCAGTACTTC. It yields the protein CASSLSGGPPYEQYF.

This chain connects TRBV5-5 to TRBJ2-3; D is unclear. There are 13 residues in the CDR3. The V and J ends lost 0 bases and 2 bases respectively, with 4 bases between them. Germline V lookup: CDR1 SGHKS, CDR2 YYEKEE (reference sequence). The CDR3 sequence is CASSLDNTDTQYF. The CDR3 DNA reads TGTGCCAGCAGCTTGGACAACACAGATACGCAGTATTTT.

The genes are TRBV11-1 and TRBJ2-1, with TRBD2 matching 12 bases. This CDR3 spans 16 amino acids. J gave up 9 bases and V 0 bases, and 6 bases lay outside the gene matches. The V gene's germline CDR1 is SGHAT and CDR2 FQDESV (reference sequence). The CDR3 loop is CASSLAASGGAAEQFF. The CDR3 nucleotides read TGTGCCAGCAGCTTAGCGGCTAGCGGGGGGGCAGCTGAGCAGTTCTTC.

V gene TRBV4-1 combines with J gene TRBJ2-7; D gene ambiguous. The CDR3 sequence is 13 residues long. Germline V CDR1 and CDR2: MGHRA, YSYEKL. Trimming shortened V by 0 bases and J by 5 bases, and 8 bases separated the two germline ends. CDR3 region: CASSQDPGDEQYF. The CDR3 DNA reads as TGCGCCAGCAGCCAAGATCCTGGAGACGAGCAGTACTTC.

This clone was observed a single time. This chain joins TRBV28 and TRBJ1-2; TRBD1 is a possible D gene (5 bases). Germline CDR1 MDHEN, CDR2 SYDVKM. Trimming removed 7 bases at V and 3 bases at J, with 18 bases between. This CDR3 comprises 15 residues. CDR3 DNA sequence: TGTGCCAGCACGTTTACGGGGGGAAACTACTATGGCTACACCTTC. Amino acids: CASTFTGGNYYGYTF.

V gene TRBV4-2 combines with J gene TRBJ2-3; 13 bases map to TRBD2. CDR3 length equals 17 residues. The trim removed 4 bases at V and 0 bases at J, leaving 4 bases unmatched. The germline V gene encodes CDR1 LGHNA and CDR2 YNFKEQ. Here the CDR3 DNA reads TGTGCCAGCAGCCCTTGGACTAGCGGGGGTAGCACAGATACGCAGTATTTT. It is translated as CASSPWTSGGSTDTQYF.

V is TRBV4-3 and J is TRBJ2-7; no reliable D call. The CDR3 has 16 amino acids. Trimming took 0 bases from V and 2 from J, leaving 14 bases between them. Germline CDR1 is LGHNA and CDR2 is YSLEER. In DNA form, the CDR3 reads TGCGCCAGCAGCCAAGATCCGGCCGGGCTACCCTACGAGCAGTACTTC. Residues: CASSQDPAGLPYEQYF.

This clone was seen only once. The rearrangement uses TRBV29-1 and TRBJ1-1; 7 nucleotides align to TRBD1. The CDR3 has 14 residues. V was pared by 0 bases and J by 6 bases, with 7 bases of the junction left unmatched. Per the germline V gene, CDR1 is SQVTM and CDR2 is ANQGSEA. CDR3 sequence: CSVEDKQGLAEAFF. In DNA, the CDR3 is TGCAGCGTTGAAGATAAACAGGGGCTAGCTGAAGCTTTCTTT.

This clone was seen a single time. The chain employs TRBV11-2 and TRBJ2-1, with a possible D match to TRBD2 (5 bases). The germline CDR1 and CDR2 sequences are SGHAT and FQNNGV. This CDR3 has 14 amino acids. V was shortened by 5 bases and J by 4 bases, with 12 bases between the two germline ends. DNA for the CDR3: TGTGCCAGCAGCCGTCGGGGTCTGTACAATGAGCAGTTCTTC. Translated: CASSRRGLYNEQFF.

The rearrangement links TRBV7-6 to TRBJ1-4, with D maybe TRBD1 (6 bases). This CDR3 has 20 amino acids. Germline CDR1 is SGHVS and CDR2 is FNYEAQ. The V end was cut by 2 bases, the J end by 7 bases, with 29 bases between. For the CDR3, the DNA is TGTGCCAGCAGCTTACTGTTGGAGGGGGGGCTTAGGTTCATTGGTGAAAAACTGTTTTTT. This encodes CASSLLLEGGLRFIGEKLFF. Combining the CDR3 with reference TRBV7-6 and TRBJ1-4 gives the whole variable domain GAGVSQSPRYKVTKRGQDVALRCDPISGHVSLYWYRQALGQGPEFLTYFNYEAQQDKSGLPNDRFSAERPEGSISTLTIQRTEQRDSAMYRCASSLLLEGGLRFIGEKLFFGSGTQLSVL.

The V and J genes are TRBV5-6 and TRBJ1-2; D is unresolved. V lost 0 bases to trimming and J lost 0 bases, with 6 bases between them. This CDR3 region has 14 residues. CDR1 and CDR2 from the germline V gene are SGHDT and YYEEEE. CDR3 in DNA: TGTGCCAGCAGCTTGGGGGGAGCTAACTATGGCTACACCTTC. This gives the protein CASSLGGANYGYTF.

This sequence joins TRBV6-5 and TRBJ1-1; TRBD1 might be the D (5 bases). Per germline, CDR1 MNHEY and CDR2 SVGAGI. Trimming shortened V by 4 bases and J by 3 bases, and 12 bases separated the two germline ends. The CDR3 runs 14 residues. The CDR3 loop is CASSLLLGDTEAFF. CDR3 bases: TGTGCCAGCAGTTTATTATTGGGGGACACTGAAGCTTTCTTT.

The rearrangement joins TRBV6-5 to TRBJ2-1; 8 nucleotides line up with TRBD2. The CDR3 loop spans 15 amino acids. The junction had 8 bases not matched to a gene; V was cut back by 8 bases and J by 2 bases. Germline V gene data show CDR1 as MNHEY and CDR2 as SVGAGI. The CDR3: CASRSGGLTYNEQFF. CDR3 sequence (DNA): TGTGCCAGCCGAAGCGGGGGCCTAACCTACAATGAGCAGTTCTTC.

The chain uses TRBV5-1 and TRBJ2-5; TRBD1 matches at 7 bases. Germline-derived CDR1 and CDR2 are SGHRS and YFSETQ. The CDR3 totals 21 residues. The V segment lost 0 bases and the J segment 2 bases; nucleotides outside the gene matches: 22. CDR3 DNA: TGCGCCAGCAGCTTGGCCCAATCGGCGGACTTTATTCCGGGACAGCAAGAGACCCAGTACTTC. Translation gives CASSLAQSADFIPGQQETQYF.

The gene calls are TRBV5-5 and TRBJ1-4; D perhaps matches TRBD1 (6 bases). The germline gives CDR1 SGHKS, CDR2 YYEKEE (reference sequence). CDR3 size: 17 residues. Trimming cost V 4 bases and J 4 bases, with 20 bases left between them. CDR3 DNA: TGTGCCAGCAGCCGGGGCGGAGCAAGGGGGGTTAATGAAAAACTGTTTTTT. The encoded protein is CASSRGGARGVNEKLFF.

J is TRBJ1-5 and V is TRBV19, with TRBD1 matching over 10 bases. This CDR3 spans 15 amino acids. Trimming removed 6 bases from V and 9 bases from J; junction bases left unmatched: 11. CDR1 is LNHDA and CDR2 is SQIVND in the germline V gene (reference sequence). The CDR3 here is CASSYRTGGQGPQHF. In nucleotides, the CDR3 is TGTGCCAGTAGCTACCGGACAGGGGGACAAGGGCCCCAGCATTTT. Based on the CDR3 plus reference TRBV19 and TRBJ1-5, the full variable domain is DGGITQSPKYLFRKEGQNVTLSCEQNLNHDAMYWYRQDPGQGLRLIYYSQIVNDFQKGDIAEGYSVSREKKESFPLTVTSAQKNPTAFYLCASSYRTGGQGPQHFGDGTRLSIL.

The V gene is TRBV7-3, the J gene TRBJ2-6, with TRBD1 as a possible D gene (5 bases). CDR1 is SGHTA, CDR2 FQGTGA, per germline. V gave up 5 bases and J gave up 1 base, with 15 bases separating them. This CDR3 comprises 17 residues. The CDR3 DNA reads TGTGCCAGCAGCGGTAAGGGGCCGAAATCTGGGGCCAACGTCCTGACTTTC. Its protein is CASSGKGPKSGANVLTF.

The chain has TRBV27 and TRBJ2-7, with 9 bases aligning to TRBD1. CDR3 length: 14 residues. CDR1 and CDR2 from the germline V gene are MNHEY and SMNVEV (reference sequence). V lost 11 bases and J lost 1; bases outside the gene matches: 9. The CDR3 is CACHRGRRSYEQYF. The CDR3 DNA reads as TGTGCCTGTCACAGGGGGCGAAGGTCCTACGAGCAGTACTTC.

J is TRBJ2-3 and V is TRBV11-1; TRBD1 matches at 9 bases. V was clipped by 6 bases and J by 5 bases; unmatched bases: 15. This CDR3 is 17 amino acids long. The germline V gene has CDR1 SGHAT and CDR2 FQDESV (reference sequence). This chain's CDR3 is CASRANFGTGLKDTQYF. The CDR3 DNA reads as TGTGCCAGCAGAGCCAATTTTGGGACAGGGCTAAAAGATACGCAGTATTTT.

This chain uses TRBV7-3 with TRBJ2-2, with D tentatively TRBD2 (6 bases). V was cut by 0 bases and J by 5 bases, with 13 bases left in between. Germline loops: CDR1 SGHTA, CDR2 FQGTGA. The CDR3 runs 16 residues. The CDR3 here is CASSLTGGEETGELFF. CDR3 sequence (DNA): TGTGCCAGCAGCTTAACCGGCGGGGAAGAAACCGGGGAGCTGTTTTTT. Variable domain in full (rest from reference TRBV7-3 and TRBJ2-2): GAGVSQTPSNKVTEKGKYVELRCDPISGHTALYWYRQSLGQGPEFLIYFQGTGAADDSGLPNDRFFAVRPEGSVSTLKIQRTERGDSAVYLCASSLTGGEETGELFFGEGSRLTVL.